This T cell receptor beta chain was captured by sequencing in a study of patients with pleural tuberculosis. CDR3 length: 15 amino acids. The V gene's germline CDR1 is DFQATT and CDR2 SNEGSKA (reference sequence). With 3 bases removed from V and 3 bases from J, the gap between germline ends came to 18 bases. This clonotype was seen ten or more times. MiXCR, run by TCRdb on the reads, gives a single entry per CDR3 protein. The sample records about 29,000 distinct CDR3 sequences, over 15% being singletons. What was sequenced was peripheral blood. The genes are TRBV20-1 and TRBJ2-7, with no clear D. This TCR was recovered from a human donor with pleural tuberculosis. In DNA form, the CDR3 reads TGCAGTGCTAGGAGCGAGGCTAGTTTGTACTACGAGCAGTACTTC. It is translated as CSARSEASLYYEQYF.